This T cell receptor (beta chain) is drawn from a study of blood T cell repertoires in COVID-19. In the study overall: Whether acute or convalescent, the COVID-19 samples came from the United States, Italy and Spain. T cells, B-cell-depleted T cells, or PBMCs provided the cDNA or gDNA that served as material.

This clone was detected only once. In the study's own analysis: Amplifying reference gene primers gave estimates of nucleated cell counts. Using immunoSEQ multiplex PCR, the repertoire was profiled, and TCRdb retains in-frame clones only, with some absent. V and J calls and clone size come straight from that table; D and trimming were deduced from the DNA. In the table there are approximately 45,000 clones, approximately 80% of which are singletons. Trimming removed 7 bases at V and 8 bases at J, with 18 bases between. Germline values: CDR1 MNHEY, CDR2 SMNVEV (reference sequence). The CDR3 extends over 14 amino acids.

The sample was peripheral blood. This TCR came from an elderly man with acute or convalescent COVID-19. V is TRBV27 and J is TRBJ2-4; tentatively, D is TRBD2 (7 bases). The CDR3: CASKVGGAGDIQYF. CDR3 nucleotides: TGTGCCAGCAAAGTAGGGGGGGCAGGGGACATTCAGTACTTC.